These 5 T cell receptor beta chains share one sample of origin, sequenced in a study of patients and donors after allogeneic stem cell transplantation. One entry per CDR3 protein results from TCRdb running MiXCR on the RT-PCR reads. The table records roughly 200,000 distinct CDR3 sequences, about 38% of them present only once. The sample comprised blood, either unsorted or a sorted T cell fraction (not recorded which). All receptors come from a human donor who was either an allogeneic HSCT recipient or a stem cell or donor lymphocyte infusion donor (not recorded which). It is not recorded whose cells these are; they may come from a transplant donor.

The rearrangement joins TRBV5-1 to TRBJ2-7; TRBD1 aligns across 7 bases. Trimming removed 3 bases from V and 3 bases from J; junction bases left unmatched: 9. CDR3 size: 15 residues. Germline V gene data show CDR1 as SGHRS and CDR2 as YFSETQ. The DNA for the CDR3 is TGCGCCAGCAGCTCACCGGGACAGCCAGTCTACGAGCAGTACTTC. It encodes CASSSPGQPVYEQYF.

The CDR3 loop reads CASSPRLGEGQETQYF. As DNA, the CDR3 is TGTGCCAGCTCACCTCGTTTGGGGGAGGGCCAAGAGACCCAGTACTTC. The chain joins TRBV18 to TRBJ2-5, with 7 bases identical to TRBD2. Per the germline V gene, CDR1 is KGHSH and CDR2 is LQKENI. This CDR3 comprises 16 residues. Unmatched junction bases numbered 8, after V lost 3 bases and J lost 1 base.

CDR3: CASSFDGGYTEAFF. Here the CDR3 DNA reads TGTGCCAGTAGTTTTGACGGTGGGTACACTGAAGCTTTCTTT. The chain employs TRBV19 and TRBJ1-1, with D hard to call. Trimming cost V 5 bases and J 3 bases, with 13 bases left between them. This CDR3 has 14 amino acids. Germline loops: CDR1 LNHDA, CDR2 SQIVND (reference sequence).

The CDR3 spells CASSPDSLSNQPQHF. The CDR3, as DNA: TGTGCCAGCAGTCCCGACAGTCTTAGCAATCAGCCCCAGCATTTT. The chain joins TRBV12-3 or TRBV12-4 to TRBJ1-5, with D perhaps TRBD1 (5 bases). Trimming cost V 5 bases and J 0 bases, with 11 bases left between them. The CDR3 length is 15 residues.

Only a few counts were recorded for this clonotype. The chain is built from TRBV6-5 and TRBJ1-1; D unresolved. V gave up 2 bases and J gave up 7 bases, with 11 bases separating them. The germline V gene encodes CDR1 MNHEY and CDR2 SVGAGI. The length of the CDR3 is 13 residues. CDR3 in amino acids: CASSYAAGVEAFF. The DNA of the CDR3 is TGTGCCAGCAGTTACGCGGCTGGGGTTGAAGCTTTCTTT.